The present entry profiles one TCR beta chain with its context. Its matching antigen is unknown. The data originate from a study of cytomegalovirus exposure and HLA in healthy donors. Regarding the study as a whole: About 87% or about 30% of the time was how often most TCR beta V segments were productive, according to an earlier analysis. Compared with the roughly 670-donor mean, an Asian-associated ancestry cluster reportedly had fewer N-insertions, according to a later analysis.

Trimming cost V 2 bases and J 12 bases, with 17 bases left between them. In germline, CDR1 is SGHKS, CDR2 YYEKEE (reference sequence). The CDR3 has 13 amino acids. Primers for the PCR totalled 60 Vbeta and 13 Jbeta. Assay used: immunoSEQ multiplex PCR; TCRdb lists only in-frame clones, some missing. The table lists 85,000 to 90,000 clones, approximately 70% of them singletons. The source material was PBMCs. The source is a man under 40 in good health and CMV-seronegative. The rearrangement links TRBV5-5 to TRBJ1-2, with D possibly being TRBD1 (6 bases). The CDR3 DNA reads TGTGCCAGCAGCTTCGGACAGAATCTGGAGGACACCTTC. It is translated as CASSFGQNLEDTF.